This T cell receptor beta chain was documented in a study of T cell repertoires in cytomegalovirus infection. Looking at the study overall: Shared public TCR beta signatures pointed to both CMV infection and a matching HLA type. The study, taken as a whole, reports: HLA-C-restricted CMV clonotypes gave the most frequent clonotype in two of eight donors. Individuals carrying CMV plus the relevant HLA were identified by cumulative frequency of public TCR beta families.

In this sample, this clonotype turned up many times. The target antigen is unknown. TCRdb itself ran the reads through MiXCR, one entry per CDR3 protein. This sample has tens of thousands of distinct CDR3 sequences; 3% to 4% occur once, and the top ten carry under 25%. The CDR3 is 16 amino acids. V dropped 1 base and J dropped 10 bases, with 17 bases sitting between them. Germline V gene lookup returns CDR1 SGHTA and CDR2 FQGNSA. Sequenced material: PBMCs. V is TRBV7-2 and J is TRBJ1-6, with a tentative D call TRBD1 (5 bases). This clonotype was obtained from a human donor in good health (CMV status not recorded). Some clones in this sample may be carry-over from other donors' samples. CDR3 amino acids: CASSLVRASSGSPLHF. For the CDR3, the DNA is TGTGCCAGCAGCTTAGTCAGGGCCTCCTCAGGCTCACCCCTCCACTTT.